This paragraph reports one TCR beta chain. The data stem from a study of blood T cells in healthy people across ages. Then a second PCR, running roughly 7 to 11 cycles, was carried out with a sample-barcoded 5' primer and a J-beta primer mix. Unique molecular identifiers of 12 random nucleotides labeled each cDNA. TCRdb ran MiXCR on the 5' RACE reads and lists one entry per CDR3 protein. The table has approximately 880,000 distinct CDR3 sequences, about 48% seen once; the top ten hold roughly 13%. The germline CDR1 and CDR2 sequences are SGHNT and YENEEA. Trimming cost V 1 base and J 3 bases, with 7 bases left between them. CDR3 length: 14 residues. The donors, all healthy, were Caucasians living in Russia, aged roughly 6 to 100.

This chain connects TRBV11-3 to TRBJ1-5; no clear D gene. The receptor comes from a man aged 25-45 years in good health. The sequencing sample was made of blood. In DNA, the CDR3 is TGTGCCAGCAGCTTAGGTCTGGACAATCAGCCCCAGCATTTT. Protein: CASSLGLDNQPQHF.